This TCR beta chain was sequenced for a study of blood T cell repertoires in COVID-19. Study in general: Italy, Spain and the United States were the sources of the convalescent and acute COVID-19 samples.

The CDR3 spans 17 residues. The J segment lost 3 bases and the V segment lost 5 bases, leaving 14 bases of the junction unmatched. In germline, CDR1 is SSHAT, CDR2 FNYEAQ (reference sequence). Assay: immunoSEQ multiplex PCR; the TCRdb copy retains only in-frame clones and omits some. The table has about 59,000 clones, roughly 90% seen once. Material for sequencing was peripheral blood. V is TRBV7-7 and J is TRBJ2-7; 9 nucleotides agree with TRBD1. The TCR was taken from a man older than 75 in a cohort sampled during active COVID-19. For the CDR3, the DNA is TGTGCCAGCAGCCCCCGAATCAGACAGGGGGGGTACTACGAGCAGTACTTC. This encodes CASSPRIRQGGYYEQYF.